Following are 21 T cell receptor beta chains from one sample sequenced in a study of blood T cell repertoires in COVID-19. Produced via immunoSEQ multiplex PCR; TCRdb's table is partial and in-frame only. The sample lists under 130,000 clones; more than 80% were seen once. The sample was peripheral blood. The receptor set was obtained from a woman between 55 and 75 years old with acute or convalescent COVID-19.

J is TRBJ1-1 and V is TRBV28; 11 nucleotides align to TRBD1. From germline, CDR1 is MDHEN and CDR2 SYDVKM. The V gene end was trimmed by 7 bases and the J gene end by 4 bases; junction bases not matched to a gene: 5. The CDR3 has 14 amino acids. CDR3 in DNA: TGTGCCAGCAACTCCGGGACAGGGGGCACTGAAGCTTTCTTT. Protein product: CASNSGTGGTEAFF.

V gene TRBV27 combines with J gene TRBJ1-5, with 10 bases that match TRBD1. The germline V gene encodes CDR1 MNHEY and CDR2 SMNVEV (reference sequence). With 3 bases clipped from V and 6 bases from J, the junction kept 11 bases outside the gene matches. The CDR3 has 17 amino acids. The CDR3 protein is CASSFSGTGVDRQPQHF. CDR3 nucleotide sequence: TGTGCCAGCAGTTTTTCCGGGACAGGGGTTGATCGTCAGCCCCAGCATTTT.

The chain has TRBV5-1 and TRBJ2-3, with TRBD2 matching over 10 bases. The CDR3 consists of 15 residues. Trimming at V came to 2 bases and at J to 4 bases, leaving 4 bases not matched to a gene. CDR1 is SGHRS and CDR2 is YFSETQ in the germline V gene. The CDR3 loop is CASSFGLAVSDTQYF. The CDR3 DNA reads as TGCGCCAGCAGCTTCGGACTAGCGGTATCAGATACGCAGTATTTT.

The V gene is TRBV5-5, the J gene TRBJ2-7, with a weak D call TRBD1 (6 bases). Trimming removed 4 bases from V and 1 base from J, with 12 bases in between. Germline V lookup: CDR1 SGHKS, CDR2 YYEKEE (reference sequence). The CDR3 is made up of 14 amino acids. The CDR3 reads CASSMYRESYEQYF. The CDR3 coding sequence is TGTGCCAGCAGCATGTACAGGGAATCCTACGAGCAGTACTTC.

The chain is built from TRBV12-3 or TRBV12-4 and TRBJ1-1; D gene unclear. Trimming shortened V by 2 bases and J by 4 bases, and 8 bases separated the two germline ends. The length of the CDR3 is 13 residues. CDR3 DNA: TGTGCCAGCAGTTTACGGGGAAGCACTGAAGCTTTCTTT. This codes for CASSLRGSTEAFF.

The V and J genes are TRBV5-5 and TRBJ1-6, with TRBD1 as a possible D gene (6 bases). With 5 bases removed from V and 8 bases from J, the gap between germline ends came to 17 bases. CDR3 length: 15 amino acids. Germline V gene lookup returns CDR1 SGHKS and CDR2 YYEKEE (reference sequence). For the CDR3, the DNA is TGTGCCAGCAGTTCTCCAGGGGTTAGGGATTCACCCCTCCACTTT. Translated, it gives CASSSPGVRDSPLHF.

The rearrangement joins TRBV10-2 to TRBJ2-2, with 9 bases identical to TRBD2. Unmatched junction bases numbered 2, after V lost 8 bases and J lost 4 bases. In germline, CDR1 is WSHSY, CDR2 SAAADI. The CDR3 spans 13 residues. This chain's CDR3 is CASGRGGTGELFF. The DNA for the CDR3 is TGCGCCAGCGGGCGGGGGGGCACCGGGGAGCTGTTTTTT.

The rearrangement uses TRBV5-1 and TRBJ2-2; maybe TRBD1 (8 bases). The CDR3 length is 17 residues. Trimming stripped 4 bases from V and 7 bases from J, with 23 bases between. CDR1 and CDR2 from the germline V gene are SGHRS and YFSETQ. CDR3 DNA: TGCGCCAGCAGCCCCGGGGGGAAGGCAGGGGGCTTCGGGGAGCTGTTTTTT. This gives the protein CASSPGGKAGGFGELFF. Variable domain in full (rest from reference TRBV5-1 and TRBJ2-2): KAGVTQTPRYLIKTRGQQVTLSCSPISGHRSVSWYQQTPGQGLQFLFEYFSETQRNKGNFPGRFSGRQFSNSRSEMNVSTLELGDSALYLCASSPGGKAGGFGELFFGEGSRLTVL.

The chain links TRBV6-1 to TRBJ2-7; TRBD1 is a possible D gene (5 bases). The CDR3 length is 14 residues. CDR1 is MNHNS and CDR2 is SASEGT in the germline V gene. V was clipped by 2 bases and J by 2 bases, with 10 bases between them. CDR3 protein: CASSESAGPYEQYF. CDR3 coding DNA: TGTGCCAGCAGTGAAAGTGCAGGGCCCTACGAGCAGTACTTC.

The sample holds a few counts of this clone. V gene TRBV3-1 (or the pseudogene TRBV3-2) combines with J gene TRBJ1-5; unclear D gene. CDR1 is LGHDT, CDR2 YNNKEL, per germline (reference sequence). The CDR3 has 14 residues. Trimming cost V 1 base and J 6 bases, with 10 bases left between them. The CDR3 loop is CASSQGANSQPQHF. The CDR3 DNA follows: TGTGCCAGCAGCCAAGGCGCAAATTCTCAGCCCCAGCATTTT.

The chain employs TRBV2 and TRBJ1-1; D is possibly TRBD1 (6 bases). The CDR3 sequence is 15 residues long. Germline CDR1 is SNHLY and CDR2 is FYNNEI. Trimming took off 6 bases at V and 1 base at J, with 15 bases between the two ends. The CDR3 DNA is TGTGCCAGCAGAGTGACAGGAATCGAGAACACTGAAGCTTTCTTT. Translation gives CASRVTGIENTEAFF.

The chain carries TRBV6-6 and TRBJ1-6, with a weak D call TRBD1 (6 bases). Germline V lookup: CDR1 MNHNY, CDR2 SVGAGI (reference sequence). CDR3 size: 13 residues. V was clipped by 8 bases and J by 7 bases, with 12 bases between them. Written as DNA, the CDR3 is TGTGCCAGCGTGGGGGCTCGGAATTCACCCCTCCACTTT. Translation gives CASVGARNSPLHF.

This chain links TRBV5-8 with TRBJ1-3; maybe TRBD1 (6 bases). The CDR3 length is 18 residues. The germline V gene encodes CDR1 SGHTS and CDR2 YDEGEE. Trimming removed 1 base from V and 0 bases from J, with 17 bases in between. CDR3 loop: CASSLYLGQGLSGNTIYF. CDR3 coding DNA: TGTGCCAGCAGCTTGTATCTGGGGCAGGGGCTCTCTGGAAACACCATATATTTT.

V and J are TRBV6-2 or TRBV6-3 and TRBJ2-1; 13 bases agree with TRBD2. The CDR3 extends over 17 amino acids. CDR1 and CDR2 (germline): MNHEY, SVGEGT. V was clipped by 7 bases and J by 0 bases; unmatched bases: 6. The CDR3 loop is CASTPRLAGGSYNEQFF. CDR3 DNA sequence: TGTGCCAGCACCCCGAGACTAGCGGGAGGCTCCTACAATGAGCAGTTCTTC.

The chain uses TRBV11-2 and TRBJ2-1; D perhaps matches TRBD1 (6 bases). The CDR3 length is 15 residues. Germline values: CDR1 SGHAT, CDR2 FQNNGV. V was cut by 0 bases and J by 6 bases, with 12 bases left in between. The CDR3 here is CASSLDPHRVNEQFF. The CDR3 DNA follows: TGTGCCAGCAGCTTAGACCCCCACAGGGTCAATGAGCAGTTCTTC.

CDR3 bases: TGTGCCAGCAGCCAAGGGGGCCAAAAAGAGACCCAGTACTTC. As protein: CASSQGGQKETQYF. The V gene is TRBV11-3, the J gene TRBJ2-5; 7 bases fit TRBD1. CDR3 size: 14 residues. With V trimmed by 5 bases and J by 3 bases, 6 bases remained unmatched. In germline, CDR1 is SGHNT, CDR2 YENEEA.

V is TRBV6-1 and J is TRBJ1-1; weak D call: TRBD1 (5 bases). Germline V gene lookup returns CDR1 MNHNS and CDR2 SASEGT. CDR3 length equals 14 residues. V was trimmed by 2 bases and J by 6 bases, leaving 13 bases between them. The CDR3 here is CASSEFQGLSEAFF. As DNA, the CDR3 is TGTGCCAGCAGTGAATTTCAGGGTCTTTCTGAAGCTTTCTTT.

The chain employs TRBV5-1 and TRBJ1-1, with D unresolved. CDR3 length: 14 amino acids. Germline V gene data show CDR1 as SGHRS and CDR2 as YFSETQ. V lost 2 bases, J lost 2 bases, and 10 bases lay in between. CDR3 in amino acids: CASSFARTNTEAFF. CDR3 sequence (DNA): TGCGCCAGCAGCTTCGCAAGAACAAACACTGAAGCTTTCTTT.

This chain joins TRBV19 and TRBJ1-2, with D tentatively TRBD1 (6 bases). Trimming took off 5 bases at V and 4 bases at J, with 17 bases between the two ends. The CDR3 spans 15 residues. Germline CDR1 reads LNHDA; CDR2 reads SQIVND (reference sequence). This CDR3 is CASSFFTGTPYGYTF. For the CDR3, the DNA is TGTGCCAGTAGTTTTTTCACCGGGACACCCTATGGCTACACCTTC.

The rearrangement links TRBV5-1 to TRBJ1-6; D possibly corresponds to TRBD1 (6 bases). Germline CDR1 reads SGHRS; CDR2 reads YFSETQ. This CDR3 is 15 amino acids long. Trimming removed 4 bases from V and 5 bases from J, with 13 bases in between. The DNA for the CDR3 is TGCGCCAGCAGCATACAGGGCCTCGATAATTCACCCCTCCACTTT. Protein sequence: CASSIQGLDNSPLHF.

The gene calls are TRBV2 and TRBJ1-2; TRBD1 matches 8 bases. The junction had 4 bases not matched to a gene; V was cut back by 3 bases and J by 4 bases. The CDR3 spans 14 residues. Germline CDR1 SNHLY, CDR2 FYNNEI. The CDR3 sequence: CASSDKGTGYGYTF. As DNA, the CDR3 is TGTGCCAGCAGTGATAAGGGGACAGGCTATGGCTACACCTTC.